Listed here are 31 T cell receptor beta chains from one sample, sequenced in a study of blood T cell repertoires in COVID-19. Assay used: immunoSEQ multiplex PCR; TCRdb lists only in-frame clones, some missing. The repertoire holds 150,000 to 200,000 clones, with roughly 86% as singletons. The sequenced sample was peripheral blood. These receptors all stem from a man aged 65 to 79 with acute or convalescent COVID-19.

The V call is TRBV5-5, the J call TRBJ2-2; D perhaps matches TRBD2 (5 bases). The CDR3 sequence is 15 residues long. The germline V gene encodes CDR1 SGHKS and CDR2 YYEKEE (reference sequence). V shed 0 bases and J shed 5 bases, with 11 bases lying between them. The CDR3 loop is CASSLGGSPTGELFF. In nucleotides, the CDR3 is TGTGCCAGCAGCTTGGGAGGGTCTCCTACCGGGGAGCTGTTTTTT.

The J gene is TRBJ1-2, the V gene TRBV28; 10 bases fit TRBD1. This CDR3 is 14 amino acids long. Trimming took 6 bases from V and 10 from J; bases not matched to a gene: 11. Germline CDR1 is MDHEN and CDR2 is SYDVKM. The CDR3 DNA reads TGTGCCAGCAGCTTCTCCGACAGGGGGCATACCTACACCTTC. This codes for CASSFSDRGHTYTF.

The J gene is TRBJ1-3, the V gene TRBV9; D call uncertain. Per germline, CDR1 SGDLS and CDR2 YYNGEE. With 0 bases removed from V and 0 bases from J, the gap between germline ends came to 13 bases. This CDR3 has 17 residues. CDR3 sequence: CASSVEVGSSSGNTIYF. The CDR3 nucleotides read TGTGCCAGCAGCGTAGAAGTCGGATCTAGCTCTGGAAACACCATATATTTT. Combining the CDR3 with reference TRBV9 and TRBJ1-3 gives the whole variable domain DSGVTQTPKHLITATGQRVTLRCSPRSGDLSVYWYQQSLDQGLQFLIQYYNGEERAKGNILERFSAQQFPDLHSELNLSSLELGDSALYFCASSVEVGSSSGNTIYFGEGSWLTVV.

The V call is TRBV27, the J call TRBJ2-7; TRBD1 is a possible D gene (6 bases). Germline V lookup: CDR1 MNHEY, CDR2 SMNVEV (reference sequence). CDR3 length equals 14 residues. The ends were cut back, 6 bases at V and 5 bases at J, with 17 bases in the middle. CDR3 protein: CASRQGFPGNEQYF. The CDR3 DNA reads TGTGCCAGCAGACAGGGATTCCCAGGGAACGAGCAGTACTTC.

The table lists this clone with a few counts. The gene calls are TRBV4-3 and TRBJ1-5; the D gene is possibly TRBD1 (5 bases). CDR1 is LGHNA and CDR2 is YSLEER in the germline V gene. The CDR3 is made up of 17 amino acids. The V gene lost 0 bases and the J gene lost 0 bases, with 12 bases spanning the gap. In nucleotides, the CDR3 is TGCGCCAGCAGCCAAGACGCAAGGGGCGGTAGCAATCAGCCCCAGCATTTT. Encoded protein: CASSQDARGGSNQPQHF.

This clone was seen a handful of times. The chain has TRBV4-3 and TRBJ1-3; D is perhaps TRBD1 (6 bases). The V end lost 1 base, the J end lost 0 bases, and 7 bases lay between the germline ends. The germline V gene encodes CDR1 LGHNA and CDR2 YSLEER. CDR3 length: 15 amino acids. DNA of the CDR3: TGCGCCAGCAGCCAAGGGGACAACTCTGGAAACACCATATATTTT. The encoded protein is CASSQGDNSGNTIYF.

The chain combines TRBV15 with TRBJ1-6; D is possibly TRBD1 (5 bases). Between the trimmed V and J ends, which lost 3 bases and 14 bases, there was a span of 11 bases. The CDR3 spans 12 residues. CDR1 and CDR2 (germline): LNHNV, YYDKDF (reference sequence). The CDR3 reads CATSRAKDTLHF. CDR3 DNA sequence: TGTGCCACCAGCAGGGCTAAGGACACCCTCCACTTT.

V gene TRBV11-3 combines with J gene TRBJ2-1; no definite D call. Germline CDR1 is SGHNT and CDR2 is YENEEA. Deletions cut 1 base from V and 9 bases from J, with 4 bases between. This CDR3 has 11 amino acids. The CDR3 sequence is CASSLGLEQFF. Written as DNA, the CDR3 is TGTGCCAGCAGCTTAGGACTTGAGCAGTTCTTC.

This clone was seen more than once but under ten times. This sample includes further DNA sequences coding for the same CDR3. The chain couples TRBV4-1 to TRBJ2-7; TRBD1 matches 9 bases. The CDR3 spans 16 residues. The germline CDR1 and CDR2 sequences are MGHRA and YSYEKL. After removal of 1 base from V and 2 bases from J, the junction contained 6 bases not matched to a gene. DNA for the CDR3: TGCGCCAGCAGCCAAGGCCCGGGACAGGGAACCTACGAGCAGTACTTC. It yields the protein CASSQGPGQGTYEQYF.

The J gene is TRBJ1-6, the V gene TRBV4-3; D unclear. There are 17 residues in the CDR3. Germline CDR1 reads LGHNA; CDR2 reads YSLEER. V dropped 0 bases and J dropped 5 bases, with 14 bases sitting between them. CDR3 residues: CASSQEFSPGDNSPLHF. The CDR3 coding sequence is TGCGCCAGCAGCCAAGAATTTTCGCCGGGAGATAATTCACCCCTCCACTTT.

The rearrangement links TRBV28 to TRBJ1-2; 7 nucleotides match TRBD1. Germline lookup yields CDR1 MDHEN and CDR2 SYDVKM. The junction had 6 bases not matched to a gene; V was cut back by 4 bases and J by 4 bases. CDR3 length: 14 residues. CDR3 sequence (DNA): TGTGCCAGCAGTTCCACGGACAGGCCCTATGGCTACACCTTC. Translated, it gives CASSSTDRPYGYTF.

V usage is TRBV30 and J usage is TRBJ1-2, with D possibly matching TRBD1 (6 bases). The V and J ends lost 8 bases and 4 bases respectively, with 20 bases between them. This CDR3 comprises 14 residues. CDR1 and CDR2 from the germline V gene are GTSNPN and SVGIG (reference sequence). CDR3 sequence: CAGDQGGGFYGYTF. DNA for the CDR3: TGTGCCGGGGATCAGGGAGGGGGATTCTATGGCTACACCTTC.

V and J are TRBV4-2 and TRBJ1-4; TRBD1 might be the D (5 bases). The CDR3 has 15 amino acids. Germline CDR1 and CDR2: LGHNA and YNFKEQ. The ends were cut back, 0 bases at V and 5 bases at J, with 10 bases in the middle. This CDR3 is CASSQETESNEKLFF. The CDR3 DNA follows: TGTGCCAGCAGCCAAGAGACAGAGTCGAATGAAAAACTGTTTTTT.

V gene TRBV3-1 (or the pseudogene TRBV3-2) combines with J gene TRBJ2-3; D remains ambiguous. This CDR3 contains 11 residues. The V and J ends lost 1 base and 6 bases respectively, with 2 bases between them. The V gene's germline CDR1 is LGHDT and CDR2 YNNKEL (reference sequence). The CDR3 loop reads CASSQADTQYF. DNA of the CDR3: TGTGCCAGCAGCCAAGCGGATACGCAGTATTTT.

The chain has TRBV7-2 and TRBJ2-1, with D tentatively TRBD2 (6 bases). Trimming shortened V by 1 base and J by 4 bases, and 14 bases separated the two germline ends. The CDR3 has 16 amino acids. Looked up from germline, CDR1 is SGHTA and CDR2 is FQGNSA. The CDR3 DNA follows: TGTGCCAGCAGCTTAGTTCCAGCGGAGGGGTACAATGAGCAGTTCTTC. It specifies CASSLVPAEGYNEQFF.

The chain couples TRBV19 to TRBJ2-3; D is possibly TRBD2 (6 bases). The CDR3 contains 16 residues. Trimming took 3 bases from V and 6 from J, leaving 19 bases between them. Germline values: CDR1 LNHDA, CDR2 SQIVND (reference sequence). The CDR3 sequence: CASSMERERWWDTQYF. As DNA, the CDR3 is TGTGCCAGTAGTATGGAACGGGAGCGCTGGTGGGATACGCAGTATTTT.

The table lists this clone with a count of one. The chain links TRBV5-5 to TRBJ2-5; D gene ambiguous. Trimming pared 0 bases from V and 3 bases from J, leaving 6 bases between. CDR1 SGHKS and CDR2 YYEKEE come from the germline V gene (reference sequence). The CDR3 covers 13 residues. For the CDR3, the DNA is TGTGCCAGCAGCTTGGGGAGTGAAGAGACCCAGTACTTC. It yields the protein CASSLGSEETQYF.

The chain has TRBV28 and TRBJ1-2, with TRBD1 matching 9 bases. The ends lost 10 bases at V and 8 bases at J; junction bases unmatched: 11. CDR1 is MDHEN and CDR2 is SYDVKM in the germline V gene. The CDR3 has 13 residues. Written as DNA, the CDR3 is TGTGCCACCTGGGGGGACAGGGTCGGAGGCTACACCTTC. It is translated as CATWGDRVGGYTF.

The chain employs TRBV4-1 and TRBJ2-1; 8 nucleotides line up with TRBD1. Trimming at V came to 6 bases and at J to 7 bases, leaving 11 bases not matched to a gene. The CDR3 length is 15 residues. The germline V gene has CDR1 MGHRA and CDR2 YSYEKL. CDR3 sequence (DNA): TGCGCCAGCAGATCCCAGGGGGCGCTTTGGAATGAGCAGTTCTTC. Translated: CASRSQGALWNEQFF.

About this clone itself: This may come from a read error, since a much larger clone is one base off. This sample includes further DNA sequences coding for the same CDR3. The rearrangement joins TRBV7-9 to TRBJ2-7; no reliable D call. The V gene lost 1 base and the J gene lost 6 bases, with 4 bases spanning the gap. Germline V gene sequence: CDR1 SEHNR, CDR2 FQNEAQ (reference sequence). The length of the CDR3 is 11 residues. The CDR3 coding sequence is TGTGCCAGCAGCTTAGGAGCCGAGCAGTACTTC. This gives the protein CASSLGAEQYF.

The CDR3 reads CASRRDRETDTQYF. For the CDR3, the DNA is TGTGCCAGCAGGAGGGACAGGGAAACAGATACGCAGTATTTT. The gene calls are TRBV6-5 and TRBJ2-3; 9 positions agree with TRBD1. J gave up 3 bases and V 6 bases, and 4 bases lay outside the gene matches. Germline values: CDR1 MNHEY, CDR2 SVGAGI. CDR3 length: 14 residues.

The rearrangement uses TRBV5-4 and TRBJ2-7; 14 nucleotides line up with TRBD2. The CDR3 contains 16 residues. Germline V CDR1 and CDR2: SGHNT, YYREEE (reference sequence). With V trimmed by 3 bases and J by 6 bases, 8 bases remained unmatched. The DNA for the CDR3 is TGTGCCAGCAGCTCACGAGGCGGGACTAGCGGGAGCGAGCAGTACTTC. It codes for CASSSRGGTSGSEQYF.

This clone appeared once. The rearrangement uses TRBV18 and TRBJ2-5, with 9 bases that match TRBD2. CDR1 is KGHSH and CDR2 is LQKENI in the germline V gene. J gave up 5 bases and V 3 bases, and 4 bases lay outside the gene matches. The CDR3 extends over 14 amino acids. The CDR3 region has the DNA TGTGCCAGCTCACCCCGGACTAGCGAGGAGACCCAGTACTTC. Encoded protein: CASSPRTSEETQYF.

This sequence joins TRBV5-1 and TRBJ1-5, with a possible D match to TRBD1 (5 bases). The CDR3 runs to 13 residues. The germline V gene encodes CDR1 SGHRS and CDR2 YFSETQ. Trimming shortened V by 4 bases and J by 7 bases, and 12 bases separated the two germline ends. The CDR3 protein is CASSNGGDQPQHF. DNA for the CDR3: TGCGCCAGCAGCAACGGGGGGGACCAGCCCCAGCATTTT.

CDR3 loop: CASSQGLAASTDTQYF. The CDR3 DNA reads TGTGCCAGCAGCCAAGGACTAGCGGCTAGCACAGATACGCAGTATTTT. The chain has TRBV7-3 and TRBJ2-3, with 10 bases identical to TRBD2. The germline gives CDR1 SGHTA, CDR2 FQGTGA. Losses at the gene ends were 5 bases for V and 0 bases for J; bases not matched to a gene: 5. This CDR3 is 16 amino acids long. Filled out from reference TRBV7-3 and TRBJ2-3, the complete variable domain reads GAGVSQTPSNKVTEKGKYVELRCDPISGHTALYWYRQSLGQGPEFLIYFQGTGAADDSGLPNDRFFAVRPEGSVSTLKIQRTERGDSAVYLCASSQGLAASTDTQYFGPGTRLTVL.

V usage is TRBV15 and J usage is TRBJ1-2; D remains unclear. V lost 0 bases, J lost 3 bases, and 11 bases lay in between. The CDR3 is made up of 15 amino acids. From germline, CDR1 is LNHNV and CDR2 YYDKDF (reference sequence). DNA for the CDR3: TGTGCCACCAGCAGAGACACCGGGTCTTACTATGGCTACACCTTC. As protein: CATSRDTGSYYGYTF.

This rearrangement joins TRBV4-3 to TRBJ1-2, with TRBD1 matching over 10 bases. CDR3 length: 16 amino acids. Germline V gene sequence: CDR1 LGHNA, CDR2 YSLEER. The V gene end was trimmed by 0 bases and the J gene end by 4 bases; junction bases not matched to a gene: 5. The CDR3 sequence is CASSQDGGTGVYGYTF. The CDR3 coding sequence is TGCGCCAGCAGCCAAGATGGCGGGACAGGGGTCTATGGCTACACCTTC.

The chain couples TRBV14 to TRBJ2-7; D not resolved. This CDR3 has 14 amino acids. Germline CDR1 and CDR2: SGHDN and FVKESK. Trimming removed 2 bases from V and 3 bases from J, with 11 bases in between. The CDR3 DNA reads as TGTGCCAGCAGCCAATTTAGCCTTCACTACGAGCAGTACTTC. As protein: CASSQFSLHYEQYF. Full variable domain (remainder filled in from reference TRBV14 and TRBJ2-7): EAGVTQFPSHSVIEKGQTVTLRCDPISGHDNLYWYRRVMGKEIKFLLHFVKESKQDESGMPNNRFLAERTGGTYSTLKVQPAELEDSGVYFCASSQFSLHYEQYFGPGTRLTVT.

The chain uses TRBV5-3 and TRBJ1-2; 7 positions match TRBD1. TRBV5-3 is an open reading frame, and its role is uncertain. This CDR3 is built from 14 residues. V dropped 3 bases and J dropped 4; count of bases not matched to a gene: 6. In DNA, the CDR3 is TGTGCCAGAAGCTGGGTGGACAGGTCCTATGGCTACACCTTC. Its protein product is CARSWVDRSYGYTF.

This clone was detected a few times. The chain carries TRBV2 and TRBJ1-4; weak D call: TRBD1 (5 bases). The CDR3 runs to 14 residues. Looked up from germline, CDR1 is SNHLY and CDR2 is FYNNEI. Between the trimmed V and J ends, which lost 4 bases and 7 bases, there was a span of 13 bases. CDR3 amino acids: CASSAQGRGEKLFF. DNA of the CDR3: TGTGCCAGCAGTGCGCAGGGTAGGGGTGAAAAACTGTTTTTT. Drawing the rest from reference TRBV2 and TRBJ1-4, the complete variable domain is EPEVTQTPSHQVTQMGQEVILRCVPISNHLYFYWYRQILGQKVEFLVSFYNNEISEKSEIFDDQFSVERPDGSNFTLKIRSTKLEDSAMYFCASSAQGRGEKLFFGSGTQLSVL.

V and J are TRBV28 and TRBJ1-2; D is uncertain. This CDR3 is built from 12 residues. V gave up 4 bases and J gave up 4 bases, with 7 bases separating them. Per the germline V gene, CDR1 is MDHEN and CDR2 is SYDVKM. The CDR3 DNA reads TGTGCCAGCAGTTGGAGAACCTATGGCTACACCTTC. Amino acid sequence: CASSWRTYGYTF.